The next 10 T cell receptor beta chains were all read from a single sample in a study of molecular identifiers for immune sequencing clone quantification. One entry per CDR3 protein, called by TCRdb with MiXCR from the PCR reads. The sample yields 600,000 to 650,000 distinct CDR3 sequences, around 20% seen once. Sequenced input: naive CD8+ T cells from blood, with Jurkat cell RNA spiked in. Subset described: FACS-sorted CD8+CD4-CCR7+CD45RA+ naive T cells. These receptors originate from a human donor in good health. Some libraries in this study had Jurkat cell RNA spiked in.

The table lists this clonotype with many counts. This chain connects TRBV27 to TRBJ2-6; D remains unclear. The CDR3 totals 14 residues. The germline V gene encodes CDR1 MNHEY and CDR2 SMNVEV (reference sequence). Trimming took 3 bases from V and 0 from J, leaving 3 bases between them. CDR3 nucleotides: TGTGCCAGCAGTTTTTACTCTGGGGCCAACGTCCTGACTTTC. Amino acid sequence: CASSFYSGANVLTF.

This clonotype has ten or more counts. This rearrangement joins TRBV7-2 to TRBJ2-7; TRBD2 agrees at 11 bases. Germline values: CDR1 SGHTA, CDR2 FQGNSA. This CDR3 spans 15 amino acids. Trimming cost V 5 bases and J 2 bases; bases outside gene matches: 5. The CDR3 sequence is CASSEYSGGAYEQYF. DNA of the CDR3: TGTGCCAGCAGCGAATATAGCGGGGGGGCCTACGAGCAGTACTTC.

This chain joins TRBV30 and TRBJ2-1; no definite D call. Germline CDR1 GTSNPN, CDR2 SVGIG (reference sequence). V dropped 2 bases and J dropped 7 bases, with 12 bases sitting between them. This CDR3 comprises 13 residues. DNA for the CDR3: TGTGCCTGGAGTCCTGGACGGTGGAATGAGCAGTTCTTC. This translates into CAWSPGRWNEQFF.

This clonotype came up a few times. Compared with germline, one end of the junction differs, possibly owing to a read error. The V call is TRBV7-9, the J call TRBJ2-2; D is perhaps TRBD1 or TRBD2 (5 bases each). Germline V gives CDR1 SEHNR, CDR2 FQNEAQ (reference sequence). The CDR3 totals 16 residues. Here the CDR3 reads CASSLALKGNTGELLF. As DNA, the CDR3 is TGTGCCAGCAGCTTAGCGCTAAAGGGGAATACCGGGGAGCTGCTTTTT.

Only a few counts were recorded for this clonotype. A single base separates this from a much larger clone, so it may be a read error. The V and J genes are TRBV4-3 and TRBJ2-3; D is perhaps TRBD2 (6 bases). The CDR3 is 16 residues long. V was pared by 0 bases and J by 4 bases, with 14 bases between. Germline CDR1 LGHNA, CDR2 YSLEER. This CDR3 is CASSQDWDSDADTQYF. The CDR3 DNA sequence: TGCGCCAGCAGCCAAGATTGGGACTCGGACGCAGATACGCAGTATTTT.

This CDR3 is CASRPGTEYNEQFF. CDR3 coding DNA: TGTGCCAGCAGGCCCGGGACGGAGTACAATGAGCAGTTCTTC. This chain joins TRBV27 and TRBJ2-1; D may match TRBD1 or TRBD2 (5 bases each). V lost 6 bases and J 4 bases, leaving 13 bases between the germline ends. The germline gives CDR1 MNHEY, CDR2 SMNVEV (reference sequence). This CDR3 spans 14 amino acids.

The sample holds a few counts of this clonotype. The chain links TRBV19 to TRBJ2-3, with 8 bases lining up with TRBD2. CDR3 length: 16 residues. The V gene's germline CDR1 is LNHDA and CDR2 SQIVND (reference sequence). Trimming cost V 3 bases and J 6 bases; bases outside gene matches: 11. This chain's CDR3 is CASSMARLATRDTQYF. CDR3 sequence (DNA): TGTGCCAGTAGTATGGCCCGACTAGCGACTAGGGATACGCAGTATTTT.

This clonotype was seen many times. The CDR3 nucleotides are TGTGCCAGCAGTTCTCCGGGGGTAGCGGGATCTCCAGATACGCAGTATTTT. Translating it yields CASSSPGVAGSPDTQYF. This chain connects TRBV27 to TRBJ2-3; 8 positions match TRBD2. CDR3 length: 17 amino acids. Germline-derived CDR1 and CDR2 are MNHEY and SMNVEV (reference sequence). The V gene end was trimmed by 4 bases and the J gene end by 4 bases; junction bases not matched to a gene: 13.

This clonotype was detected ten times or more. The chain employs TRBV6-1 and TRBJ2-2; a possible D gene is TRBD1 (6 bases). Trimming shortened V by 1 base and J by 5 bases, and 11 bases separated the two germline ends. The germline CDR1 and CDR2 sequences are MNHNS and SASEGT. The CDR3 is 15 residues long. CDR3 sequence reads: CASSEEWGRTGELFF. The DNA of the CDR3 is TGTGCCAGCAGTGAAGAGTGGGGGCGGACCGGGGAGCTGTTTTTT.

About this clonotype: The germline gene is not matched at one end of the junction; a read error may be the cause. This rearrangement joins TRBV6-2 or TRBV6-3 to TRBJ2-2; unclear D gene. The CDR3 has 13 amino acids. Germline V gives CDR1 MNHEY, CDR2 SVGEGT. This chain's CDR3 is CARSPPATGELFF. CDR3 nucleotide sequence: TGTGCCCGCAGTCCCCCTGCTACCGGGGAGCTGTTTTTT.